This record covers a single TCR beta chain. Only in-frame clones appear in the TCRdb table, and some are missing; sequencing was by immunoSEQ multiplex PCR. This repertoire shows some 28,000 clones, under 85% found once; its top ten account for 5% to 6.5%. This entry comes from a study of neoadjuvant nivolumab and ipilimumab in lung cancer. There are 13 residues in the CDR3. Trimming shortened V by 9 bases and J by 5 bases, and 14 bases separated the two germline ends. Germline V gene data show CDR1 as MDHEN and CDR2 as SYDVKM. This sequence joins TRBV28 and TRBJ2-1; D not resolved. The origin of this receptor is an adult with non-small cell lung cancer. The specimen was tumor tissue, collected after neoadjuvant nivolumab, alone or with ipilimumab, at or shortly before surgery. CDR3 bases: TGTGCCAGGGTTGTTTTGGGTGACAATGAGCAGTTCTTC. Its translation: CARVVLGDNEQFF.